Below, 15 T cell receptor beta chains from the same sample are listed, as sequenced in a study of Tregs in tolerant kidney transplant recipients (dated by TCRdb to the late 2010s). The meaning of the sample's time point label: blood sample drawn before combined kidney and bone marrow transplant. The protocol used for the library was the immunoSEQ multiplex PCR assay. TCRdb took over this immuneACCESS table, retaining in-frame rearrangements with V and J assigned. Such tables are incomplete; in checked studies, under half of the missing clones stem from an unresolved V gene, and the remainder is unexplained. This sample is represented by around 85,000 clones; around 93% of them were singletons. The ten top clones hold approximately 0.33% of the sample. The sequences come from Tregs from blood, collected before the transplant. Receptors originate from a human donor who received a combined kidney and bone marrow transplant.

V is TRBV11-1 and J is TRBJ2-1; D is unclear. Per germline, CDR1 SGHAT and CDR2 FQDESV (reference sequence). Deletions cut 0 bases from V and 5 bases from J, with 8 bases between. The CDR3 is 14 residues long. The CDR3 protein is CASSLALLNNEQFF. CDR3 nucleotides: TGTGCCAGCAGCTTAGCACTATTAAACAATGAGCAGTTCTTC.

The gene calls are TRBV18 and TRBJ2-1, with 14 positions matching TRBD2. The CDR3 length is 15 residues. CDR1 is KGHSH and CDR2 is LQKENI in the germline V gene. The V gene end was trimmed by 4 bases and the J gene end by 6 bases; junction bases not matched to a gene: 2. The CDR3 sequence is CASSRTSGRFNEQFF. For the CDR3, the DNA is TGTGCCAGCTCACGGACTAGCGGGAGGTTCAATGAGCAGTTCTTC.

The V call is TRBV6-1, the J call TRBJ2-7; the D is unclear. The CDR3 is 14 amino acids. The V and J ends lost 2 bases and 2 bases respectively, with 10 bases between them. Germline-derived CDR1 and CDR2 are MNHNS and SASEGT. The CDR3 DNA sequence: TGTGCCAGCAGTGAATCGAAGGTTCCCTACGAGCAGTACTTC. The encoded protein is CASSESKVPYEQYF.

Here the CDR3 DNA reads TGTGCCAGCAGTTTACTCGGGTCTAGCACAGATACGCAGTATTTT. Protein sequence: CASSLLGSSTDTQYF. The gene calls are TRBV28 and TRBJ2-3, with D unclear. CDR3 length: 15 amino acids. Germline V gene sequence: CDR1 MDHEN, CDR2 SYDVKM. With 2 bases removed from V and 0 bases from J, the gap between germline ends came to 9 bases.

Comments on this clone: This same CDR3 is encoded by further DNA sequences in the sample. The chain carries TRBV30 and TRBJ2-7; possible D gene TRBD2, 5 bases. CDR1 is GTSNPN, CDR2 SVGIG, per germline (reference sequence). The V and J ends lost 0 bases and 1 base respectively, with 10 bases between them. This CDR3 contains 14 residues. The CDR3 region is CAWSVGTSSYEQYF. The CDR3 DNA sequence: TGTGCCTGGAGTGTAGGTACTAGTTCCTACGAGCAGTACTTC.

The gene calls are TRBV5-6 and TRBJ1-2, with TRBD1 matching over 9 bases. Germline CDR1 reads SGHDT; CDR2 reads YYEEEE. CDR3 length: 14 residues. J was trimmed by 8 bases and V by 4 bases; bases with no gene match: 9. The CDR3 bases are TGTGCCAGCAGCATGGACAGGGGATGGAGAGGCTACACCTTC. Translation gives CASSMDRGWRGYTF.

The chain carries TRBV9 and TRBJ2-7; 10 positions agree with TRBD2. J was trimmed by 6 bases and V by 3 bases; bases with no gene match: 6. The CDR3 sequence is 14 residues long. Germline lookup yields CDR1 SGDLS and CDR2 YYNGEE. The CDR3 reads CASSGRTSGSEQYF. DNA of the CDR3: TGTGCCAGCAGCGGACGGACTAGCGGAAGCGAGCAGTACTTC. The full variable domain, its missing parts supplied by reference TRBV9 and TRBJ2-7, is DSGVTQTPKHLITATGQRVTLRCSPRSGDLSVYWYQQSLDQGLQFLIQYYNGEERAKGNILERFSAQQFPDLHSELNLSSLELGDSALYFCASSGRTSGSEQYFGPGTRLTVT.

This sequence joins TRBV28 and TRBJ2-1; D may correspond to TRBD1 or TRBD2 (5 bases each). Germline assignment: CDR1 MDHEN and CDR2 SYDVKM. The V gene lost 2 bases and the J gene lost 3 bases, with 11 bases spanning the gap. There are 15 residues in the CDR3. CDR3 in amino acids: CASSLPQGVYNEQFF. In DNA, the CDR3 is TGTGCCAGCAGTTTACCGCAGGGAGTCTACAATGAGCAGTTCTTC.

The chain combines TRBV5-1 with TRBJ2-2; 8 bases are shared with TRBD1. This CDR3 comprises 15 residues. Germline lookup yields CDR1 SGHRS and CDR2 YFSETQ. After removal of 2 bases from V and 6 bases from J, the junction contained 6 bases not matched to a gene. DNA of the CDR3: TGCGCCAGCAGCTTCGGCCAGGGGGCGCCCGGGGAGCTGTTTTTT. This encodes CASSFGQGAPGELFF.

V and J are TRBV2 and TRBJ1-2; TRBD1 might be the D (6 bases). CDR1 SNHLY and CDR2 FYNNEI come from the germline V gene. This CDR3 region has 13 residues. The ends were cut back, 8 bases at V and 5 bases at J, with 15 bases in the middle. The CDR3 here is CASRGGIVYGYTF. CDR3 nucleotides: TGTGCCAGCCGGGGGGGCATCGTTTATGGCTACACCTTC.

The chain couples TRBV5-6 to TRBJ2-2; 9 bases agree with TRBD1. Germline V CDR1 and CDR2: SGHDT, YYEEEE. CDR3 length: 15 amino acids. V trimming: 3 bases; J trimming: 3 bases; junction bases outside the gene matches: 3. CDR3 nucleotide sequence: TGTGCCAGCAGCTCCGGGACAGGGTACACCGGGGAGCTGTTTTTT. Amino acids: CASSSGTGYTGELFF.

The chain couples TRBV5-1 to TRBJ2-3; a possible D gene is TRBD1 (5 bases). The CDR3 loop spans 18 amino acids. Per the germline V gene, CDR1 is SGHRS and CDR2 is YFSETQ. V dropped 4 bases and J dropped 3 bases, with 24 bases sitting between them. This chain's CDR3 is CASSSPRQAGFLTDTQYF. The CDR3 bases are TGCGCCAGCAGCAGCCCACGTCAGGCAGGGTTTTTGACAGATACGCAGTATTTT.

This clone was detected only once. The chain uses TRBV10-3 and TRBJ2-7; 13 positions agree with TRBD2. Germline V gene sequence: CDR1 ENHRY, CDR2 SYGVKD. CDR3 length: 16 amino acids. V lost 6 bases and J lost 2; bases outside the gene matches: 7. The CDR3 is CAISEPTSGRTYEQYF. In nucleotides, the CDR3 is TGTGCCATCAGCGAACCGACTAGCGGGAGGACCTACGAGCAGTACTTC.

The V and J genes are TRBV7-8 and TRBJ2-1; 13 bases are shared with TRBD2. The CDR3 length is 16 residues. Trimming took 4 bases from V and 7 from J; bases not matched to a gene: 7. The germline V gene has CDR1 SGHVS and CDR2 FQNEAQ. The CDR3 coding sequence is TGTGCCAGCAGCTGGCCGGGACTAGCGGGATCAAATGAGCAGTTCTTC. Its translation is CASSWPGLAGSNEQFF.

The chain uses TRBV27 and TRBJ2-5, with D perhaps TRBD1 or TRBD2 (5 bases each). V lost 3 bases to trimming and J lost 1 base, with 12 bases between them. The CDR3 has 15 residues. Germline CDR1 MNHEY, CDR2 SMNVEV (reference sequence). The CDR3 DNA reads as TGTGCCAGCAGTTTCCAGGGACGGTTCCAAGAGACCCAGTACTTC. Translating it yields CASSFQGRFQETQYF.